The 28 T cell receptor beta chains presented below share a single source sample, sequenced in a study of T cells in localized non-small cell lung cancer. TCRdb's copy holds only in-frame clones and misses some; the assay was immunoSEQ multiplex PCR. The data hold roughly 1,500 clones, with about a fifth observed a single time. Source: normal lung tissue next to the tumor, taken before any cancer treatment. The receptors shown here come from a woman aged 35-75 years with stage I lung adenocarcinoma.

The chain uses TRBV29-1 and TRBJ2-3; 7 bases fit TRBD2. Looked up from germline, CDR1 is SQVTM and CDR2 is ANQGSEA. The CDR3 is 14 residues long. V gave up 5 bases and J gave up 5 bases; unmatched junction bases: 10. The CDR3 sequence: CSVRWREREDTQYF. The CDR3 DNA reads as TGCAGCGTTCGGTGGCGGGAGAGGGAAGATACGCAGTATTTT.

This clone was counted a few times. This chain joins TRBV11-3 and TRBJ2-5, with D maybe TRBD2 (7 bases). CDR3 size: 15 residues. The germline gives CDR1 SGHNT, CDR2 YENEEA. V was clipped by 5 bases and J by 5 bases, with 18 bases between them. DNA of the CDR3: TGTGCCAGCAGCCTTGCGGGGGCCCTTATGGAGACCCAGTACTTC. Translating it yields CASSLAGALMETQYF.

This clone is termed large. The J gene is TRBJ1-2, the V gene TRBV14, with D possibly TRBD1 on 6 matching bases. Trimming left V 4 bases short and J 7 bases short, with 13 bases between. Germline V lookup: CDR1 SGHDN, CDR2 FVKESK. The CDR3 spans 13 residues. As DNA, the CDR3 is TGTGCCAGCAGCCCATGGGGGGCGGGTGGCTACACCTTC. Its protein is CASSPWGAGGYTF.

This clone was seen only a few times. The rearrangement uses TRBV6-8 and TRBJ2-3, with 9 bases lining up with TRBD2. In germline, CDR1 is MNHGY, CDR2 SAAAGT. The CDR3 contains 16 residues. V was pared by 0 bases and J by 2 bases, with 3 bases of the junction left unmatched. As DNA, the CDR3 is TGTGCCAGCAGTTACTCTGGGACTAGCCACACAGATACGCAGTATTTT. This sequence encodes CASSYSGTSHTDTQYF.

Judged by abundance, this clone is large. The V and J genes are TRBV6-8 and TRBJ2-7, with D perhaps matching TRBD1 (6 bases). The length of the CDR3 is 13 residues. CDR1 and CDR2 from the germline V gene are MNHGY and SAAAGT. Trimming took off 10 bases at V and 6 bases at J, with 19 bases between the two ends. CDR3 loop: CAITGTSGGEQYF. The CDR3 bases are TGTGCCATTACCGGGACATCGGGTGGCGAGCAGTACTTC.

This clone was seen a handful of times. The chain links TRBV11-3 to TRBJ2-7; 10 bases map to TRBD2. Germline values: CDR1 SGHNT, CDR2 YENEEA. The V segment lost 6 bases and the J segment 3 bases; nucleotides outside the gene matches: 8. The CDR3 runs to 15 residues. Here the CDR3 DNA reads TGTGCCAGCAGTTCGGGACTAGCGTTGGACTACGAGCAGTACTTC. This sequence encodes CASSSGLALDYEQYF.

This chain joins TRBV18 and TRBJ2-5; 9 bases match TRBD1. Germline CDR1 reads KGHSH; CDR2 reads LQKENI. This CDR3 is 17 amino acids long. Trimming at V came to 4 bases and at J to 7 bases, leaving 16 bases not matched to a gene. The CDR3 DNA is TGTGCCAGCTCACGAACCCCGGGACAGGGTACCATGGGGACCCAGTACTTC. This translates into CASSRTPGQGTMGTQYF.

This clone is large. The chain combines TRBV11-3 with TRBJ2-7; 8 bases line up with TRBD1. The CDR3 contains 15 residues. Trimming took 5 bases from V and 2 from J; bases not matched to a gene: 8. Germline loops: CDR1 SGHNT, CDR2 YENEEA. The DNA for the CDR3 is TGTGCCAGCAGCCCAGGGGGCGGAAGGCCCTACGAGCAGTACTTC. It yields the protein CASSPGGGRPYEQYF.

By proportion, this clone is large. The chain has TRBV6-8 and TRBJ2-2; D is undetermined. The CDR3 is made up of 16 amino acids. Trimming removed 5 bases at V and 2 bases at J, with 15 bases between. Germline CDR1 and CDR2: MNHGY and SAAAGT. CDR3: CASSGKGRGNTGELFF. The CDR3 DNA reads TGTGCCAGCAGTGGAAAGGGCAGAGGTAACACCGGGGAGCTGTTTTTT.

This clone turned up a few times. The chain carries TRBV6-8 and TRBJ1-4; TRBD1 agrees at 7 bases. V shed 4 bases and J 8 bases; nucleotides not matched to a gene: 10. The CDR3 runs to 15 residues. Germline V CDR1 and CDR2: MNHGY, SAAAGT. The CDR3 DNA reads as TGTGCCAGCAGTTTGACGACAGGGACGAAAGAAAAACTGTTTTTT. Translated, it gives CASSLTTGTKEKLFF.

The chain couples TRBV5-1 to TRBJ1-1; 7 bases match TRBD1. With 2 bases clipped from V and 1 base from J, the junction kept 2 bases outside the gene matches. The CDR3 sequence is 14 residues long. The germline V gene encodes CDR1 SGHRS and CDR2 YFSETQ. DNA for the CDR3: TGCGCCAGCAGCTTAAGGACAGGGAACACTGAAGCTTTCTTT. Translated, it gives CASSLRTGNTEAFF.

Within the sample, this clone is large. This sequence joins TRBV6-8 and TRBJ2-1; D remains ambiguous. This CDR3 comprises 15 residues. V was clipped by 5 bases and J by 0 bases, with 11 bases between them. The germline V gene encodes CDR1 MNHGY and CDR2 SAAAGT. The CDR3: CASSDKAASYNEQFF. The CDR3 nucleotides are TGTGCCAGCAGTGATAAGGCGGCCTCCTACAATGAGCAGTTCTTC.

This clone is large by share. This chain uses TRBV7-2 with TRBJ1-3; TRBD1 agrees at 7 bases. J was trimmed by 7 bases and V by 4 bases; bases with no gene match: 4. CDR1 SGHTA and CDR2 FQGNSA come from the germline V gene. The CDR3 has 13 amino acids. The CDR3 loop is CASSSQGLNTIYF. The CDR3 nucleotides are TGTGCCAGCAGCTCACAGGGGCTGAACACCATATATTTT.

The CDR3 loop is CASSAGTGGSRQETQYF. DNA of the CDR3: TGTGCCAGCAGCGCCGGGACAGGGGGGAGTAGGCAAGAGACCCAGTACTTC. The chain is built from TRBV9 and TRBJ2-5; 11 bases line up with TRBD1. Germline assignment: CDR1 SGDLS and CDR2 YYNGEE. The V gene end was trimmed by 3 bases and the J gene end by 2 bases; junction bases not matched to a gene: 9. This CDR3 contains 17 residues.

This clone was recorded a few times. The CDR3 spells CASTGGIADTQYF. CDR3 in DNA: TGTGCCAGCACAGGGGGTATCGCAGATACGCAGTATTTT. This chain joins TRBV6-8 and TRBJ2-3; 7 nucleotides agree with TRBD1. Germline loops: CDR1 MNHGY, CDR2 SAAAGT. This CDR3 has 13 amino acids. V lost 7 bases to trimming and J lost 4 bases; unmatched junction nucleotides: 5.

This clone appeared a few times. This chain joins TRBV9 and TRBJ2-7; D may correspond to TRBD1 or TRBD2 (5 bases each). Trimming stripped 6 bases from V and 2 bases from J, with 12 bases between. Germline V CDR1 and CDR2: SGDLS, YYNGEE. CDR3 size: 13 residues. As DNA, the CDR3 is TGTGCCAGCAAACTTGGGACGGCCTACGAGCAGTACTTC. Protein: CASKLGTAYEQYF.

This chain links TRBV9 with TRBJ2-7, with D maybe TRBD2 (5 bases). The CDR3 spans 15 residues. Trimming stripped 5 bases from V and 4 bases from J, with 19 bases between. The V gene's germline CDR1 is SGDLS and CDR2 YYNGEE. The CDR3 region is CASSASYSKHYEQYF. CDR3 bases: TGTGCCAGCAGTGCTAGCTACTCGAAACATTACGAGCAGTACTTC.

In its sample, this clone was seen a few times. V gene TRBV6-4 combines with J gene TRBJ2-1; 7 nucleotides match TRBD2. V shed 7 bases and J 3 bases; nucleotides not matched to a gene: 15. Germline values: CDR1 MRHNA, CDR2 SNTAGT. There are 17 residues in the CDR3. The CDR3 DNA sequence: TGTGCCAGCACCCCCCCCAGGACTAGATTTCGCTACAATGAGCAGTTCTTC. It is translated as CASTPPRTRFRYNEQFF.

On this clone itself: At one of its ends the junction is not consistent with the germline gene, which may arise from a read error. DNA of the CDR3: TGTGCTAGCAGCTTAGAGGCTAGCGGGAGATATGCCGGGGAGCTGTTTTTT. Residues: CASSLEASGRYAGELFF. The gene calls are TRBV11-3 and TRBJ2-2; TRBD2 aligns across 10 bases. CDR3 length: 17 residues. Germline CDR1 reads SGHNT; CDR2 reads YENEEA. The full variable domain, its missing parts supplied by reference TRBV11-3 and TRBJ2-2, is EAGVVQSPRYKIIEKKQPVAFWCNPISGHNTLYWYLQNLGQGPELLIRYENEEAVDDSQLPKDRFSAERLKGVDSTLKIQPAELGDSAVYLCASSLEASGRYAGELFFGEGSRLTVL.

This clone was observed a few times. J is TRBJ2-7 and V is TRBV28, with a possible D match to TRBD2 (5 bases). The germline gives CDR1 MDHEN, CDR2 SYDVKM. The CDR3 covers 12 residues. Trimming removed 7 bases at V and 6 bases at J, with 13 bases between. CDR3 residues: CASTPPGGEQYF. Written as DNA, the CDR3 is TGTGCCAGCACTCCCCCCGGAGGCGAGCAGTACTTC.

The gene calls are TRBV19 and TRBJ2-2, with D possibly matching TRBD1 (6 bases). This CDR3 region has 16 residues. V dropped 5 bases and J dropped 3 bases, with 16 bases sitting between them. From germline, CDR1 is LNHDA and CDR2 SQIVND (reference sequence). CDR3 residues: CASSLGTIRDTGELFF. For the CDR3, the DNA is TGTGCCAGTAGTCTGGGGACAATTCGGGACACCGGGGAGCTGTTTTTT.

This clone was counted between two and nine times. V gene TRBV11-3 combines with J gene TRBJ2-5; 8 nucleotides align to TRBD1. J lost 4 bases, V lost 5 bases, and 12 bases had no gene match. Germline V CDR1 and CDR2: SGHNT, YENEEA. CDR3 length: 16 amino acids. CDR3 nucleotide sequence: TGTGCCAGCAGCCCAGATGGCGGGCAGGGGGCAGAGACCCAGTACTTC. It specifies CASSPDGGQGAETQYF.

This clone was detected only a few times. V usage is TRBV6-8 and J usage is TRBJ1-1, with 7 bases aligning to TRBD1. Trimming took 1 base from V and 2 from J; bases not matched to a gene: 10. This CDR3 region has 17 residues. Germline CDR1 and CDR2: MNHGY and SAAAGT. DNA for the CDR3: TGTGCCAGCAGTTACTACCCGGGACAGCGGATTAACACTGAAGCTTTCTTT. This translates into CASSYYPGQRINTEAFF.

The CDR3 loop is CASSYSSTSGGPTETQYF. In DNA, the CDR3 is TGTGCCAGCAGTTACTCGAGTACTAGCGGGGGGCCGACGGAGACCCAGTACTTC. The genes are TRBV6-8 and TRBJ2-5; 12 bases fit TRBD2. CDR1 MNHGY and CDR2 SAAAGT come from the germline V gene. There are 18 residues in the CDR3. Trimming took 0 bases from V and 5 from J; bases not matched to a gene: 10.

By share, this clone ranks as large. The chain employs TRBV11-3 and TRBJ2-7; weak D call: TRBD2 (6 bases). Trimming cost V 3 bases and J 3 bases, with 15 bases left between them. The CDR3 has 15 residues. In germline, CDR1 is SGHNT, CDR2 YENEEA. CDR3 nucleotide sequence: TGTGCCAGCAGCTTGCCTTCGGGGGATGTCTACGAGCAGTACTTC. It yields the protein CASSLPSGDVYEQYF.

This clone was found a few times. The chain couples TRBV5-1 to TRBJ1-1; 7 positions match TRBD1. J was trimmed by 1 base and V by 4 bases; bases with no gene match: 4. The V gene's germline CDR1 is SGHRS and CDR2 YFSETQ. This CDR3 is 14 amino acids long. DNA for the CDR3: TGCGCCAGCAGCCCGGGACAGAAGAACACTGAAGCTTTCTTT. Protein product: CASSPGQKNTEAFF.

This clone is medium-sized. The V and J genes are TRBV6-8 and TRBJ1-2; TRBD1 is a possible D gene (5 bases). Germline-derived CDR1 and CDR2 are MNHGY and SAAAGT. This CDR3 is built from 14 residues. V lost 0 bases and J 8 bases, leaving 13 bases between the germline ends. The CDR3 region has the DNA TGTGCCAGCAGTTACTCAGCCCGGGGGGACGGCTACACCTTC. Translation gives CASSYSARGDGYTF.

This clone came up a few times. The chain couples TRBV4-1 to TRBJ1-3; a weak D match, TRBD1 (6 bases). The V end was cut by 1 base, the J end by 2 bases, with 9 bases between. Germline CDR1 reads MGHRA; CDR2 reads YSYEKL. The CDR3 length is 15 residues. The chain's CDR3 is CASSQAGGPGNTIYF. The CDR3 DNA follows: TGCGCCAGCAGCCAAGCGGGGGGCCCTGGAAACACCATATATTTT.